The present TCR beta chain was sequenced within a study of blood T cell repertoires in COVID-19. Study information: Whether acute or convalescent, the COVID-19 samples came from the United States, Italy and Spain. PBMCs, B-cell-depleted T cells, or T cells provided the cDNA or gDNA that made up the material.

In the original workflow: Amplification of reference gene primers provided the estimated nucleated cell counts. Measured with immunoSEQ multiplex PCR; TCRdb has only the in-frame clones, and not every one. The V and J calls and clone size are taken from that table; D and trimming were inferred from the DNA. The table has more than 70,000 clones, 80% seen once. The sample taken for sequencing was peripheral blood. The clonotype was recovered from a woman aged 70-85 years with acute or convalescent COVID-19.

CDR3 in DNA: TGTGCCAGCAGCCAAGAAGTTAGCGGGAGGGCCGGGAATGAGCAGTTCTTC. It translates to CASSQEVSGRAGNEQFF. The chain employs TRBV3-1 (or the pseudogene TRBV3-2) and TRBJ2-1; TRBD2 matches at 11 bases. Germline-derived CDR1 and CDR2 are LGHDT and YNNKEL (reference sequence). This CDR3 contains 17 residues. With 0 bases clipped from V and 7 bases from J, the junction kept 8 bases outside the gene matches.